This TCR beta chain originates from a study of blood T cells in healthy people across ages. Through a sample-barcoded 5' primer and a J-beta primer mix, a second PCR was run for roughly 6 to 11 cycles. TCRdb passed the 5' RACE reads through MiXCR, listing each CDR3 protein once. The data hold over a million distinct CDR3 sequences, with around 43% observed a single time. The germline V gene has CDR1 MNHNS and CDR2 SASEGT. Trimming stripped 4 bases from V and 0 bases from J, with 12 bases between. This CDR3 has 16 residues. Specimen: blood. This chain joins TRBV6-1 and TRBJ1-4; TRBD1 is a possible D gene (5 bases). The TCR originated in an older woman in good health. The CDR3 region has the DNA TGTGCCAGCAGTGTGGGGACGGCCCCAACTAATGAAAAACTGTTTTTT. Its protein product is CASSVGTAPTNEKLFF.